In its sample, the clone carrying this TCR beta chain was seen many times. The data were obtained in a study of T cells after yellow fever vaccination. As TCR cDNA was made by 5'RACE template switching, a universal primer site and UMIs were added. In TCRdb, the 5' RACE reads were re-called with MiXCR into one record per CDR3 protein. The sample contains under 30,000 distinct CDR3 sequences, around 5% of which appear only once. V lost 1 base to trimming and J lost 1 base, with 2 bases between them. This CDR3 is built from 11 residues. CDR1 GTSNPN and CDR2 SVGIG come from the germline V gene (reference sequence).

This TCR was recovered from a man under 40 who received the YFV17D yellow fever vaccine. The chain links TRBV30 to TRBJ2-7; D gene uncertain. The sample was CD8+ T cells sorted from PBMCs, taken 10 days after the yellow fever booster vaccination. The CDR3, as DNA: TGTGCCTGGAGTGGATCCTACGAGCAGTACTTC. Translation gives CAWSGSYEQYF. Full variable domain (remainder filled in from reference TRBV30 and TRBJ2-7): SQTIHQWPATLVQPVGSPLSLECTVEGTSNPNLYWYRQAAGRGLQLLFYSVGIGQISSEVPQNLSASRPQDRQFILSSKKLLLSDSGFYLCAWSGSYEQYFGPGTRLTVT.